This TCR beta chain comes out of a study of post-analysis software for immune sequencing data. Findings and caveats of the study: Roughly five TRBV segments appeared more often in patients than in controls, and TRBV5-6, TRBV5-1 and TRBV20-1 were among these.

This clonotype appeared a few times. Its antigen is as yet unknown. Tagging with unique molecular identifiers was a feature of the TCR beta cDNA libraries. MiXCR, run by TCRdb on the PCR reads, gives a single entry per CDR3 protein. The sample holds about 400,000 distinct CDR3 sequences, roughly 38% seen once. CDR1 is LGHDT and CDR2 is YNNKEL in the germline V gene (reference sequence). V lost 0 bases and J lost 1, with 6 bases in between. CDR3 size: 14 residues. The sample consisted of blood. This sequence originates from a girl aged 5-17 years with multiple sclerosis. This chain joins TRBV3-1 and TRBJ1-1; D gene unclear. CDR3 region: CASSQDLQNTEAFF. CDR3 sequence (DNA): TGTGCCAGCAGCCAAGATCTTCAGAACACTGAAGCTTTCTTT.